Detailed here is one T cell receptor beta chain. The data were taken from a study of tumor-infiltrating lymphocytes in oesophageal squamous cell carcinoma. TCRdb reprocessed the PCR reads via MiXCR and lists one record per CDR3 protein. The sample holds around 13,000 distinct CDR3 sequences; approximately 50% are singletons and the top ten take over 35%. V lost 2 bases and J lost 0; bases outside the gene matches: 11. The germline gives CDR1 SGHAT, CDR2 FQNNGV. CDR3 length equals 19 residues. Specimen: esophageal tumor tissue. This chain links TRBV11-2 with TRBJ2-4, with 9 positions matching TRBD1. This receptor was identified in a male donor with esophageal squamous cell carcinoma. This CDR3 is CASSLRDRAPPIAKNIQYF. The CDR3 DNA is TGTGCCAGCAGCTTAAGGGACAGGGCCCCTCCAATAGCCAAAAACATTCAGTACTTC.